Listed below are T cell receptor beta chains from one sample, sequenced in a study of blood T cells in healthy people across ages. Each CDR3 protein is one row after TCRdb ran MiXCR on the 5' RACE reads. The sample has 1.6 million or so distinct CDR3 sequences, 30% to 35% seen once. Source material: blood. Receptors originate from a woman under 40 in good health. CDR3s include the opening cysteine and the closing phenylalanine or tryptophan. The order of the fields is CDR3 DNA, CDR3 protein, D gene, V gene, J gene, clone size. The D gene is left open where the match is weak. For some rows the clone size is stated as once, few or many, or as a class when expanded; others skip it.

cdr3_nt: TGTGCCAGCAGTTTAGTGTCGGAAAATACGCAGTATTTT
cdr3_aa: CASSLVSENTQYF
d_call: .
v_call: TRBV12-3/TRBV12-4
j_call: TRBJ2-3
clone_size: many

cdr3_nt: TGCGCCAGCAGCCCAGGACGGGGCGTCGGGGAGACCCAGTACTTC
cdr3_aa: CASSPGRGVGETQYF
d_call: .
v_call: TRBV4-1
j_call: TRBJ2-5
clone_size: .

cdr3_nt: TGTGCCAGCAGCCTCGGACAGGGGGGTAGCGAGCAGTACTTC
cdr3_aa: CASSLGQGGSEQYF
d_call: TRBD1
v_call: TRBV7-2
j_call: TRBJ2-7
clone_size: few

cdr3_nt: TGTGCCAGCAGTGAAAGGACAAAGGGGGAGACCCAGTACTTC
cdr3_aa: CASSERTKGETQYF
d_call: .
v_call: TRBV2
j_call: TRBJ2-5
clone_size: few

cdr3_nt: TGTGCCAGCAGCGAGGGAATACAGGGACCTACCTACGAGCAGTACTTC
cdr3_aa: CASSEGIQGPTYEQYF
d_call: .
v_call: TRBV9
j_call: TRBJ2-7
clone_size: few

cdr3_nt: TGTGCCAGCAGTGAACGATTTCCCGGCGGGGAGCTGTTTTTT
cdr3_aa: CASSERFPGGELFF
d_call: .
v_call: TRBV6-1
j_call: TRBJ2-2
clone_size: .

cdr3_nt: TGTGCCAGCAGTTATCTCCATGAGCAGTTCTTC
cdr3_aa: CASSYLHEQFF
d_call: .
v_call: TRBV6-5
j_call: TRBJ2-1
clone_size: many

cdr3_nt: TGTGCCAGCAGTCCCCAAGTCCTCGGACTTAGCAATGAGCAGTTCTTC
cdr3_aa: CASSPQVLGLSNEQFF
d_call: .
v_call: TRBV2
j_call: TRBJ2-1
clone_size: few

cdr3_nt: TGTGCCAGCAGCTTAGTTAGTACTGGGGAGACCCAGTACTTC
cdr3_aa: CASSLVSTGETQYF
d_call: .
v_call: TRBV7-9
j_call: TRBJ2-5
clone_size: .

cdr3_nt: TGCAGTGCTTACAGGGATCGCGAGCAGTACTTC
cdr3_aa: CSAYRDREQYF
d_call: .
v_call: TRBV20-1
j_call: TRBJ2-7
clone_size: .

cdr3_nt: TGCGCCAGCAGCGCGGACAGCAGTCCCTCCTACAATGAGCAGTTCTTC
cdr3_aa: CASSADSSPSYNEQFF
d_call: .
v_call: TRBV5-1
j_call: TRBJ2-1
clone_size: .

cdr3_nt: TGCAGTGCTAGTTATACAGCGAGACCTGAAGCTTTCTTT
cdr3_aa: CSASYTARPEAFF
d_call: .
v_call: TRBV20-1
j_call: TRBJ1-1
clone_size: .

cdr3_nt: TGTGCCAGCAGTGACCCGAGGGGGGGGCGCACTGAAGCTTTCTTT
cdr3_aa: CASSDPRGGRTEAFF
d_call: .
v_call: TRBV6-4
j_call: TRBJ1-1
clone_size: .

cdr3_nt: TGCAGCGTTGTCCAGGGCTTGAACACTGAAGCTTTCTTT
cdr3_aa: CSVVQGLNTEAFF
d_call: .
v_call: TRBV29-1
j_call: TRBJ1-1
clone_size: few

cdr3_nt: TGTGCCAGCAGCCCTCGGCGACTAGCGGGAATAACAGATACGCAGTATTTT
cdr3_aa: CASSPRRLAGITDTQYF
d_call: TRBD2
v_call: TRBV3-1
j_call: TRBJ2-3
clone_size: few

cdr3_nt: TGTGCCAGCTCCTGGAATCCCGGGAAAATGAACACTGAAGCTTTCTTT
cdr3_aa: CASSWNPGKMNTEAFF
d_call: .
v_call: TRBV18
j_call: TRBJ1-1
clone_size: few

cdr3_nt: TGTGCCAGCGGAGCGGGGGGCCTGAGAGATACGCAGTATTTT
cdr3_aa: CASGAGGLRDTQYF
d_call: TRBD2
v_call: TRBV12-3/TRBV12-4
j_call: TRBJ2-3
clone_size: .

cdr3_nt: TGTGCCAGCAGCCCGGGGCGGGGAAGCACAGATACGCAGTATTTT
cdr3_aa: CASSPGRGSTDTQYF
d_call: .
v_call: TRBV11-1
j_call: TRBJ2-3
clone_size: many

cdr3_nt: TGTGCCAGCAGCGCAAGCGGGACAGGGGGCACAGATACGCAGTATTTT
cdr3_aa: CASSASGTGGTDTQYF
d_call: TRBD1
v_call: TRBV7-6
j_call: TRBJ2-3
clone_size: .

cdr3_nt: TGTGCCAGCTCCCCTAGTCGGTTTAGCACAGATACGCAGTATTTT
cdr3_aa: CASSPSRFSTDTQYF
d_call: .
v_call: TRBV12-3/TRBV12-4
j_call: TRBJ2-3
clone_size: .

cdr3_nt: TGCAGCGTGGAACAGGGATACGGGCAGTACTTC
cdr3_aa: CSVEQGYGQYF
d_call: .
v_call: TRBV29-1
j_call: TRBJ2-5
clone_size: .

cdr3_nt: TGCAGCGCTGGGGCGAGGAGCAGAAGTACTTACGTGCAGTACTTC
cdr3_aa: CSAGARSRSTYVQYF
d_call: .
v_call: TRBV29-1
j_call: TRBJ2-7
clone_size: .

cdr3_nt: TGTGCCAGCCATCTATCAGGGGCGAGCACAGATACGCAGTATTTT
cdr3_aa: CASHLSGASTDTQYF
d_call: .
v_call: TRBV5-6
j_call: TRBJ2-3
clone_size: .

cdr3_nt: TGTGCCAGCAGAGATACAGGGTCACCTGGCTACACCTTC
cdr3_aa: CASRDTGSPGYTF
d_call: .
v_call: TRBV6-1
j_call: TRBJ1-2
clone_size: .